The TCR beta chain described here comes from a study of blood T cells in healthy people across ages. The authors ran a second PCR of 7 to 11 cycles using a sample-barcoded 5' primer and a J-beta primer mix. TCRdb re-called the 5' RACE reads with MiXCR, one entry per CDR3 protein. Of 650,000 to 900,000 distinct CDR3 sequences listed, about 62% were seen once; the top ten hold roughly 25%. Sequencing was carried out using blood. The clonotype originates from a man aged 30 to 45 in good health.

The CDR3 DNA reads as TGTGCCAGCAGTGAGTTCTCTAGGAGGGGAACTAATGAAAAACTGTTTTTT. Translation gives CASSEFSRRGTNEKLFF. The chain uses TRBV6-1 and TRBJ1-4, with D possibly matching TRBD1 (5 bases). Germline CDR1 and CDR2: MNHNS and SASEGT. This CDR3 region has 17 residues. V was clipped by 3 bases and J by 1 base, with 15 bases between them.